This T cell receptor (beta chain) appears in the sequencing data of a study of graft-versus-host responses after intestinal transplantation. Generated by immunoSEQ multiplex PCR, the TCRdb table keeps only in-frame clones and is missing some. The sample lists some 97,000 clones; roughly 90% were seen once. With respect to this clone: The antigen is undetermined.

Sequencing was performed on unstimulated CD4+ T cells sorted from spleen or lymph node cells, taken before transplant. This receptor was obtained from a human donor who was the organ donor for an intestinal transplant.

The CDR3 spells CASSPGQGGTEAFF. The CDR3 DNA reads TGTGCCAGCTCACCAGGGCAAGGGGGAACTGAAGCTTTCTTT. This chain joins TRBV18 and TRBJ1-1, with D maybe TRBD1 (6 bases). Trimming left V 2 bases short and J 5 bases short, with 12 bases between. This CDR3 has 14 amino acids. Looked up from germline, CDR1 is KGHSH and CDR2 is LQKENI.